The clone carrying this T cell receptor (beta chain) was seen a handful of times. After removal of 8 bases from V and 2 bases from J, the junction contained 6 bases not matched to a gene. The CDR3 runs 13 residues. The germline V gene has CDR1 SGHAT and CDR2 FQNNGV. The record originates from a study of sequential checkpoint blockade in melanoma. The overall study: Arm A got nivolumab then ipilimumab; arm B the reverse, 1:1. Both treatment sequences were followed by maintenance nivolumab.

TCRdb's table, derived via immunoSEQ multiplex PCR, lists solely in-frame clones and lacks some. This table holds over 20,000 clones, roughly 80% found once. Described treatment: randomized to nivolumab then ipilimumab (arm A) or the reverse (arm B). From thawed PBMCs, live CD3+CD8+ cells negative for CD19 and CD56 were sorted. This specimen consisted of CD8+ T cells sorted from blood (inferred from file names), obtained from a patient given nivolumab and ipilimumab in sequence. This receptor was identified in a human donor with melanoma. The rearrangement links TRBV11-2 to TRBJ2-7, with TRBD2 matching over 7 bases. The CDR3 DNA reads TGTGCCAGCGGGGAGGGCCCTACCTACGAGCAGTACTTC. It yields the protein CASGEGPTYEQYF.